Here is one T cell receptor beta chain with its context. CDR1 and CDR2 (germline): SGDLS, YYNGEE. Trimming left V 3 bases short and J 9 bases short, with 13 bases between. CDR3 length: 13 residues. Each participant's cohort was designated according to participant-reported clinical history. Donors in Cohort 3 counted as recovered after two negative PCRs, clearance, or symptom resolution. These data come from a study of blood T cell repertoires in COVID-19. Study information: From T cells, B-cell-depleted T cells, or PBMCs came the material, which was cDNA or gDNA.

In the study's own analysis: Estimates of nucleated cell counts were drawn from the amplification of reference gene primers. TCRdb's copy holds only in-frame clones and misses some; the assay was immunoSEQ multiplex PCR. For V, J and clone size, that table is used; D and trimming come from the DNA. The table has 350,000 to 400,000 clones, around 89% seen once. The sequence came from a young man who had recovered from COVID-19. The V call is TRBV9, the J call TRBJ2-1; D remains unclear. Sequences were obtained from PBMCs or T cells enriched from blood (not recorded which). CDR3 in amino acids: CASSDLLGSEQFF. The CDR3 DNA reads TGTGCCAGCAGCGACCTTCTTGGTAGTGAGCAGTTCTTC.